These T cell receptor beta chains were read from a single sample in a study of vaccination effects on CD4 cells after COVID-19. TCRdb's copy holds only in-frame clones and misses some; the assay was immunoSEQ multiplex PCR. The profile shows 13,000 or so clones, roughly 66% of them singletons. The antigens for these receptors are not known. The material sequenced was CD4+ T cells from PBMCs cultured with HCoV-NL63 spike peptides, taken after COVID-19 vaccination. The receptor source for this set is a human donor who had a prior SARS-CoV-2 infection. Each CDR3 is given with its conserved first and last residue. The D gene is left open where the match is weak. A clone size is listed for some rows: how often the clone was seen (once, few, many), or a class if it is expanded.

d_call	clone_size	v_call	j_call	cdr3_nt	cdr3_aa
TRBD2	.	TRBV7-6	TRBJ2-2	TGTGCCAGCGGCCTCCAGGGCGGGGGGCACGGGGAGCTGTTTTTT	CASGLQGGGHGELFF
.	.	TRBV6-1	TRBJ2-5	TGTGCCAGCAGACCTCCCCATGGACAAGAGACCCAGTACTTC	CASRPPHGQETQYF
.	.	TRBV5-1	TRBJ2-2	TGCGCCAGCAGCCCCGCGCAGGGGCGGGGCGGGGAGCTGTTTTTT	CASSPAQGRGGELFF
.	.	TRBV4-3	TRBJ2-7	TGCGCCAGCAGCCAAGTGCACGGAGACACCTACGAGCAGTACTTC	CASSQVHGDTYEQYF
TRBD2	.	TRBV4-1	TRBJ2-1	TGCGCCAGCAGCCAAGTAGGGTTAGCGGGGGATGAGCAGTTCTTC	CASSQVGLAGDEQFF
.	few	TRBV5-8	TRBJ2-7	TGTGCCAGCAGCCAGGTCGCAGTACTAACTCCCCTCTACGAGCAGTACTTC	CASSQVAVLTPLYEQYF
.	.	TRBV5-6	TRBJ2-3	TGTGCCAGCAGCTTGGTGGAAGATACGCAGTATTTT	CASSLVEDTQYF
.	.	TRBV18	TRBJ2-1	TGTGCCAGCTCACCACCTTTGGGGACGAATAGCCACAATGAGCAGTTCTTC	CASSPPLGTNSHNEQFF
TRBD1	medium-sized	TRBV30	TRBJ1-2	TGTGCCTGGATAGGACAGGGGAACTATGGCTACACCTTC	CAWIGQGNYGYTF
TRBD1	once	TRBV6-5	TRBJ1-6	TGTGCCAGCAGTCCCCCGGGGCAGGGGGTTTCACCCCTCCACTTT	CASSPPGQGVSPLHF
TRBD2	.	TRBV27	TRBJ2-4	TGTGCCAGCAGAGGGACTATCCAAAACATTCAGTACTTC	CASRGTIQNIQYF
.	few	TRBV2	TRBJ2-7	TGTGCCAGCAGTGGTCACTACGAGCAGTACTTC	CASSGHYEQYF
TRBD1	.	TRBV2	TRBJ1-4	TGTGCCAGCACCCGGGGGACAGCTAATGAAAAACTGTTTTTT	CASTRGTANEKLFF
.	.	TRBV28	TRBJ2-3	TGTGCCAGCAGTTTGCAGGAGCCGAATACGCAGTATTTT	CASSLQEPNTQYF
.	.	TRBV4-2	TRBJ2-7	TGTGCCAGCAGCCAAGAGTTTGCCGGACCGAGCTCCTACGAGCAGTACTTC	CASSQEFAGPSSYEQYF
TRBD2	.	TRBV6-2/TRBV6-3	TRBJ2-7	TGTGCCAGCAGTATAGCGGGAGGAAACGAGCAGTACTTC	CASSIAGGNEQYF
.	few	TRBV2	TRBJ2-1	TGTGCCAGCAGTAGATACGGGGAGCAGTTCTTC	CASSRYGEQFF
.	.	TRBV23-1	TRBJ1-5	TGCGCGGGGAAGGGGCAGGGAAGGCGTCTTCAGCCCCAGCATTTT	CAGKGQGRRLQPQHF
.	.	TRBV19	TRBJ1-5	TGTGCCAGTAGTAGCGTAGGGGAGTTCAATCAGCCCCAGCATTTT	CASSSVGEFNQPQHF
TRBD2	.	TRBV4-2	TRBJ2-3	TGTGCCAGCAGCCAAGGGAGCGGGATAGGAGATACGCAGTATTTT	CASSQGSGIGDTQYF
.	.	TRBV5-6	TRBJ2-3	TGTGCCAGCAGCTTGGCCACAGATACGCAGTATTTT	CASSLATDTQYF
.	.	TRBV11-2	TRBJ2-7	TGTGCCAGCAGCTGGGTCGAGTTTGGCGAGCAGTACTTC	CASSWVEFGEQYF
TRBD2	.	TRBV28	TRBJ2-1	TGTGCCAGCAGTTCCCCCGGGACTAGCGGCGACAATGAGCAGTTCTTC	CASSSPGTSGDNEQFF
.	once	TRBV4-3	TRBJ1-4	TGCGCCAGCAGCCAAGATATCCACACACGGGAAAAACTGTTTTTT	CASSQDIHTREKLFF
.	.	TRBV6-5	TRBJ1-1	TGTGCCAGCAGTTACTCGGGGGGGTTTCTGCGGGCTTTCTTT	CASSYSGGFLRAFF
TRBD2	.	TRBV6-6	TRBJ2-1	TGTGCCAGCAGCGGGGCGGGCGGGAGGACCCACAATGAGCAGTTCTTC	CASSGAGGRTHNEQFF
TRBD2	.	TRBV9	TRBJ2-3	TGTGCCAGCAGCACGACTAGCGGGGGGGCCCCAGATACGCAGTATTTT	CASSTTSGGAPDTQYF
TRBD1	.	TRBV2	TRBJ1-1	TGTGCCAGCGACAGGGAGAGGTTGAACACTGAAGCTTTCTTT	CASDRERLNTEAFF
TRBD1	.	TRBV5-1	TRBJ2-2	TGCGCCAGCAGTGAGTGGGGACAGTCAAACACCGGGGAGCTGTTTTTT	CASSEWGQSNTGELFF
TRBD1	.	TRBV6-2/TRBV6-3	TRBJ2-2	TGTGCCAGCAGTCACGGACAGGGGAGGACCGGGGAGCTGTTTTTT	CASSHGQGRTGELFF
.	few	TRBV6-5	TRBJ1-5	TGTGCCAGCAGTTACAAGAACGGCCTGCCCCAGCATTTT	CASSYKNGLPQHF
TRBD2	.	TRBV5-1	TRBJ2-1	TGCGCCAGCAGCTCTAGCGGTGGGTTCTCCTACAATGAGCAGTTCTTC	CASSSSGGFSYNEQFF
.	.	TRBV7-3	TRBJ1-1	TGTGCCAGCAGCATAACTTCGGGTACGACAGCTTTCTTT	CASSITSGTTAFF
.	once	TRBV7-6	TRBJ1-2	TGTGCCAGCAGCTTAAACAGGGAAGGATATGGCTACACCTTC	CASSLNREGYGYTF
TRBD1	.	TRBV5-1	TRBJ2-5	TGCGCCAGCAGCGAGCCGGGACAGCAAGAGACCCAGTACTTC	CASSEPGQQETQYF
.	.	TRBV5-6	TRBJ1-2	TGTGCCAGCAGCTTTAACTATGGCTACACCTTC	CASSFNYGYTF
.	.	TRBV10-3	TRBJ1-4	TGTGCCATCAGTGCTGACAGAATTAATGAAAAACTGTTTTTT	CAISADRINEKLFF
.	.	TRBV19	TRBJ2-6	TGTGCCAGTAGTTCCTACTCTGGGGCCAACGTCCTGACTTTC	CASSSYSGANVLTF
TRBD1	once	TRBV12-5	TRBJ1-5	TGTGCTAGTGGGACAGGGGGTAATCAGCCCCAGCATTTT	CASGTGGNQPQHF
.	.	TRBV7-9	TRBJ2-7	TGTGCCAGCAGCTTCTGGGTCGGCGAGCAGTACTTC	CASSFWVGEQYF
.	.	TRBV12-3/TRBV12-4	TRBJ1-1	TGTGCCAGCAGTTTATCCGGGGGCACTGAAGCTTTCTTT	CASSLSGGTEAFF
.	.	TRBV5-5	TRBJ1-6	TGTGCCAGCAGCTTCTTGACAGGTCTAAATAATTCACCCCTCCACTTT	CASSFLTGLNNSPLHF
.	.	TRBV24-1	TRBJ2-1	TGTGCCACCAGTGATTCATACAATGAGCAGTTCTTC	CATSDSYNEQFF
.	.	TRBV27	TRBJ1-2	TGTGCCAGCAGATTAGAGTATGGGGGATCCTATGGCTACACCTTC	CASRLEYGGSYGYTF
.	.	TRBV14	TRBJ2-6	TGTGCCAGCAGCCCGGGGCAATCTGGGGCCAACGTCCTGACTTTC	CASSPGQSGANVLTF
TRBD2	.	TRBV27	TRBJ2-7	TGTGCCAGCAGTACGACTAGCGGGGGGTACGAGCAGTACTTC	CASSTTSGGYEQYF
.	few	TRBV2	TRBJ2-1	TGTGCCAGCACGCCCTACAATGAGCAGTTCTTC	CASTPYNEQFF
.	.	TRBV7-3	TRBJ2-6	TGTGCCAGCAGCTTAGTATCTGGGGCCAACGTCCTGACTTTC	CASSLVSGANVLTF
TRBD2	.	TRBV5-1	TRBJ2-2	TGCGCCAGCAGCGTCGCGACTAGCGGGCGGACCGGGGAGCTGTTTTTT	CASSVATSGRTGELFF
.	.	TRBV5-1	TRBJ2-2	TGCGCCAGCAGCTCGGGGGGCCTAAACACCGGGGAGCTGTTTTTT	CASSSGGLNTGELFF
.	.	TRBV5-1	TRBJ2-1	TGCGCCTGCGGGGCCGACCCAGATAATGAGCAGTTCTTC	CACGADPDNEQFF
.	.	TRBV7-2	TRBJ1-1	TGTGCCAGCAGCTTTACATCTGGGCTCACTGAAGCTTTCTTT	CASSFTSGLTEAFF
TRBD1	.	TRBV3-1/TRBV3-2	TRBJ1-4	TGTGCCAGCAGCCAAGGCCCCGGGACAGCCCGACGGAAACTGTTTTTT	CASSQGPGTARRKLFF
.	.	TRBV6-5	TRBJ2-4	TGTGCCAGCAGTCCCAGGGGTGTAGAAAACATTCAGTACTTC	CASSPRGVENIQYF
.	.	TRBV29-1	TRBJ2-2	TGCAGCGTTGAAGGCCAGAGCACCGGGGAGCTGTTTTTT	CSVEGQSTGELFF
.	once	TRBV6-5	TRBJ1-4	TGTGCCAGCAGTCCTGCAACTAATGAAAAACTGTTTTTT	CASSPATNEKLFF
.	.	TRBV7-8	TRBJ2-7	TGTGCCAGCAGCCTACAGGGTTACGAGCAGTACTTC	CASSLQGYEQYF